Listed here are 18 T cell receptor beta chains from one sample, sequenced in a study of identical twins. TCRdb re-called the 5' RACE reads with MiXCR, one entry per CDR3 protein. Among 1.5 million to 2 million distinct CDR3 sequences listed, 25% to 35% were seen once. The sequenced sample consisted of cord blood. The receptors originated from a newborn girl in good health.

This chain uses TRBV20-1 with TRBJ1-1; 8 nucleotides agree with TRBD1. Looked up from germline, CDR1 is DFQATT and CDR2 is SNEGSKA (reference sequence). This CDR3 is 14 amino acids long. Losses at the gene ends were 1 base for V and 4 bases for J; bases not matched to a gene: 5. The CDR3 nucleotides are TGCAGTGCTAGAGCTGGTGACAGGGGCACTGAAGCTTTCTTT. It codes for CSARAGDRGTEAFF.

This clonotype was detected only a few times. CDR3 DNA: TGCGCCAGCAGCCAAGGGAGTAGCGCTAAAAACATTCAGTACTTC. Amino acid sequence: CASSQGSSAKNIQYF. The V gene is TRBV4-1, the J gene TRBJ2-4, with a possible D match to TRBD2 (5 bases). CDR3 length equals 15 residues. Germline-derived CDR1 and CDR2 are MGHRA and YSYEKL. V was trimmed by 1 base and J by 4 bases, leaving 11 bases between them.

This clonotype came up a few times. V and J are TRBV11-2 and TRBJ2-5; 15 nucleotides match TRBD2. The V segment lost 5 bases and the J segment 11 bases; nucleotides outside the gene matches: 15. This CDR3 spans 17 amino acids. Germline V gene data show CDR1 as SGHAT and CDR2 as FQNNGV. The CDR3 loop is CASSPRTSGRVYNEQYF. The CDR3 DNA reads TGTGCCAGCAGCCCACGGACTAGCGGGAGGGTGTACAATGAGCAGTACTTC. The whole variable domain, remainder taken from reference TRBV11-2 and TRBJ2-5, is EAGVAQSPRYKIIEKRQSVAFWCNPISGHATLYWYQQILGQGPKLLIQFQNNGVVDDSQLPKDRFSAERLKGVDSTLKIQPAKLEDSAVYLCASSPRTSGRVYNEQYFGPGTRLLVL.

The chain joins TRBV11-2 to TRBJ2-5; D unclear. From germline, CDR1 is SGHAT and CDR2 FQNNGV. With 5 bases removed from V and 10 bases from J, the gap between germline ends came to 11 bases. This CDR3 has 11 amino acids. The CDR3 loop reads CASSPRTDQYF. Written as DNA, the CDR3 is TGTGCCAGCAGCCCCAGGACCGACCAGTACTTC.

This clonotype has just a few counts. The V and J genes are TRBV20-1 and TRBJ2-5, with 7 bases fitting TRBD2. Germline assignment: CDR1 DFQATT and CDR2 SNEGSKA (reference sequence). The CDR3 totals 13 residues. Losses at the gene ends were 4 bases for V and 5 bases for J; bases not matched to a gene: 7. DNA of the CDR3: TGCAGTGCTACAGAGCGGGAATGGGAGACCCAGTACTTC. The encoded protein is CSATEREWETQYF.

There are a few counts of this clonotype. The V and J genes are TRBV6-1 and TRBJ2-7; 9 nucleotides line up with TRBD1. Germline V gene sequence: CDR1 MNHNS, CDR2 SASEGT. The V and J ends lost 2 bases and 5 bases, in that order; junction bases with no gene match: 4. The CDR3 runs to 14 residues. CDR3 sequence reads: CASSEMGQGDEQYF. Written as DNA, the CDR3 is TGTGCCAGCAGTGAAATGGGACAGGGAGACGAGCAGTACTTC.

This clonotype was picked up a small number of times. The J gene is TRBJ2-1, the V gene TRBV4-1; D is ambiguous. Trimming stripped 2 bases from V and 0 bases from J, with 8 bases between. CDR3 size: 15 residues. CDR1 and CDR2 from the germline V gene are MGHRA and YSYEKL. The DNA for the CDR3 is TGCGCCAGCAGCCAACAGACAAACTCCTACAATGAGCAGTTCTTC. Translation gives CASSQQTNSYNEQFF.

J is TRBJ1-1 and V is TRBV6-1; D might be TRBD1 (6 bases). The CDR3 spans 13 residues. Looked up from germline, CDR1 is MNHNS and CDR2 is SASEGT. The germline V and J ends were trimmed by 8 bases and 1 base, with 11 bases remaining between them. The chain's CDR3 is CASLGQQNTEAFF. CDR3 coding DNA: TGTGCCAGCCTCGGACAGCAGAACACTGAAGCTTTCTTT.

The V call is TRBV4-1, the J call TRBJ1-1; tentatively, D is TRBD1 (6 bases). Germline lookup yields CDR1 MGHRA and CDR2 YSYEKL. V was shortened by 1 base and J by 3 bases, with 12 bases between the two germline ends. CDR3 length equals 15 residues. The chain's CDR3 is CASSQVQGFDTEAFF. The CDR3 nucleotides are TGCGCCAGCAGCCAAGTACAGGGATTCGACACTGAAGCTTTCTTT.

The chain links TRBV28 to TRBJ2-1, with 16 bases that match TRBD2. V lost 6 bases to trimming and J lost 2 bases; unmatched junction nucleotides: 4. This CDR3 region has 17 residues. From germline, CDR1 is MDHEN and CDR2 SYDVKM. DNA of the CDR3: TGTGCCAGCAGAGGGACTAGCGGGGGGGATACCTACAATGAGCAGTTCTTC. This sequence encodes CASRGTSGGDTYNEQFF. Filled out from reference TRBV28 and TRBJ2-1, the complete variable domain reads DVKVTQSSRYLVKRTGEKVFLECVQDMDHENMFWYRQDPGLGLRLIYFSYDVKMKEKGDIPEGYSVSREKKERFSLILESASTNQTSMYLCASRGTSGGDTYNEQFFGPGTRLTVL.

The chain couples TRBV20-1 to TRBJ1-2, with 7 bases that match TRBD1. V gave up 2 bases and J gave up 5 bases; unmatched junction bases: 11. The CDR3 length is 15 residues. Germline CDR1 reads DFQATT; CDR2 reads SNEGSKA (reference sequence). The CDR3 DNA reads TGCAGTGCTAGACCCCTTGGACAGGACGTATATGGCTACACCTTC. As protein: CSARPLGQDVYGYTF.

The chain is built from TRBV5-1 and TRBJ2-1, with D possibly being TRBD2 (6 bases). With 2 bases removed from V and 5 bases from J, the gap between germline ends came to 14 bases. CDR3 length equals 15 residues. Germline lookup yields CDR1 SGHRS and CDR2 YFSETQ. The chain's CDR3 is CASSFTGLRDNEQFF. The DNA of the CDR3 is TGCGCCAGCAGCTTTACGGGACTCCGGGACAATGAGCAGTTCTTC.

This clonotype has more than one count but fewer than ten. The chain is built from TRBV12-3 or TRBV12-4 and TRBJ1-5; the match to TRBD1 covers 7 bases. The V segment lost 2 bases and the J segment 3 bases; nucleotides outside the gene matches: 4. This CDR3 is 15 amino acids long. The CDR3 region has the DNA TGTGCCAGCAGTTTACCGGACAGGAACAATCAGCCCCAGCATTTT. This sequence encodes CASSLPDRNNQPQHF.

The chain links TRBV5-1 to TRBJ2-1; a weak D match, TRBD1 (5 bases). Trimming took 2 bases from V and 3 from J, leaving 12 bases between them. Germline-derived CDR1 and CDR2 are SGHRS and YFSETQ. The CDR3 has 15 residues. This CDR3 reads CASSFVPGNYNEQFF. The DNA of the CDR3 is TGCGCCAGCAGCTTCGTCCCAGGGAACTACAATGAGCAGTTCTTC.

V gene TRBV12-3 or TRBV12-4 combines with J gene TRBJ2-5; 9 bases are a match to TRBD2. V lost 4 bases to trimming and J lost 5 bases; unmatched junction nucleotides: 5. There are 14 residues in the CDR3. This chain's CDR3 is CASSYSGSRETQYF. The CDR3 DNA reads TGTGCCAGCAGTTATAGCGGGAGTAGGGAGACCCAGTACTTC.

This clonotype showed up just a few times. The rearrangement links TRBV5-1 to TRBJ2-4; 10 bases match TRBD2. J lost 2 bases, V lost 0 bases, and 5 bases had no gene match. The germline CDR1 and CDR2 sequences are SGHRS and YFSETQ. CDR3 length: 17 residues. The CDR3 region is CASSLVTSGETKNIQYF. As DNA, the CDR3 is TGCGCCAGCAGCTTGGTTACTAGCGGGGAAACCAAAAACATTCAGTACTTC. The full variable domain, rest sourced from reference TRBV5-1 and TRBJ2-4, is KAGVTQTPRYLIKTRGQQVTLSCSPISGHRSVSWYQQTPGQGLQFLFEYFSETQRNKGNFPGRFSGRQFSNSRSEMNVSTLELGDSALYLCASSLVTSGETKNIQYFGAGTRLSVL.

The chain uses TRBV20-1 and TRBJ2-5; D uncertain. V lost 3 bases and J lost 5, with 13 bases in between. This CDR3 is 13 amino acids long. Germline CDR1 is DFQATT and CDR2 is SNEGSKA (reference sequence). The CDR3 DNA sequence: TGCAGTGCTAGCGCGGATGCCACTGAGACCCAGTACTTC. Amino acids: CSASADATETQYF.

A word on this clonotype: One junction end does not reproduce the germline sequence, and a read error may be involved. The J gene is TRBJ1-2, the V gene TRBV10-3; 11 bases fit TRBD1. Germline CDR1 and CDR2: ENHRY and SYGVKD. This CDR3 has 14 amino acids. The CDR3 DNA follows: TGTGCCGTCAGGGGGACAGGGGGGATCTATGGCTACACCTTC. It codes for CAVRGTGGIYGYTF.